This note documents a single T cell receptor (beta chain) sequence. Both 60 Vbeta primers and 13 Jbeta primers went into the PCR. Sequencing used immunoSEQ multiplex PCR; TCRdb keeps in-frame clones, though not all of them. Of around 130,000 clones listed, around 77% are singletons. This entry belongs to a study of cytomegalovirus exposure and HLA in healthy donors. When sampled, the donors appeared nominally healthy, though they likely had unrecorded immune exposures. The sequence was collected from a woman aged 60-75 years in good health and CMV-seronegative. Sequenced: PBMCs.

The CDR3 spells CASSYSTDTGELFF. CDR3 bases: TGTGCCAGCAGTTACTCAACAGACACCGGGGAGCTGTTTTTT. The chain joins TRBV6-6 to TRBJ2-2; D unresolved. V shed 0 bases and J shed 3 bases, with 5 bases lying between them. This CDR3 is 14 amino acids long. Germline V gene lookup returns CDR1 MNHNY and CDR2 SVGAGI (reference sequence).